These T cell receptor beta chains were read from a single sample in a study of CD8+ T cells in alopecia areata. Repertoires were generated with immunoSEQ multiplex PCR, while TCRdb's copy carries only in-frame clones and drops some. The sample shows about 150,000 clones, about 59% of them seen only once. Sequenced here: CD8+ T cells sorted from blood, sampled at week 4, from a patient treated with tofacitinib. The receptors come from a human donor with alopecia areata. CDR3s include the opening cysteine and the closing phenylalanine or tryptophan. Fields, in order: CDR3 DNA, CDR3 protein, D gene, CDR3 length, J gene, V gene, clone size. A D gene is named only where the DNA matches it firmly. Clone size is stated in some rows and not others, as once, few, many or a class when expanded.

DNA: TGTGCCAGCAGTATTCACAGGGGTTGGGGCTACACCTTC
CDR3: CASSIHRGWGYTF
D: TRBD1
length: 13
J: TRBJ1-2
V: TRBV27
size: few

DNA: TGCAGCGTTGTAGTTCGACAGGGCTACGAGCAGTACTTC
CDR3: CSVVVRQGYEQYF
D: TRBD1
length: 13
J: TRBJ2-7
V: TRBV29-1
size: -

DNA: TGCAGCGTTGAATCACCCGGGGGAGGAGAGACCCAGTACTTC
CDR3: CSVESPGGGETQYF
D: -
length: 14
J: TRBJ2-5
V: TRBV29-1
size: -

DNA: TGCGCCAGCAGCTTCCGGACTGACCACGAGCAGTACTTC
CDR3: CASSFRTDHEQYF
D: -
length: 13
J: TRBJ2-7
V: TRBV5-1
size: -

DNA: TGTGCCAGCAGCGTAGTACCAGGACCAGATGGCTACACCTTC
CDR3: CASSVVPGPDGYTF
D: -
length: 14
J: TRBJ1-2
V: TRBV9
size: -

DNA: TGTGCCAGCAGTTTGCTACTAGCGGGGGGAACAGATACGCAGTATTTT
CDR3: CASSLLLAGGTDTQYF
D: TRBD2
length: 16
J: TRBJ2-3
V: TRBV27
size: -

DNA: TGTGCCAGCAGCCCCACCACAGATACGCAGTATTTT
CDR3: CASSPTTDTQYF
D: -
length: 12
J: TRBJ2-3
V: TRBV7-6
size: -

DNA: TGCGCCAGCAGCTCCAATGGACGGGAGAACACTGAAGCTTTCTTT
CDR3: CASSSNGRENTEAFF
D: -
length: 15
J: TRBJ1-1
V: TRBV5-1
size: few

DNA: TGTGCCTGGAGTGTAGTAGGGCATAAAGATACGCAGTATTTT
CDR3: CAWSVVGHKDTQYF
D: -
length: 14
J: TRBJ2-3
V: TRBV30
size: -

DNA: TGTGCCAGCAGCCCTCTGCCCGGGATTGGCGAGCAGTACTTC
CDR3: CASSPLPGIGEQYF
D: -
length: 14
J: TRBJ2-7
V: TRBV14
size: -

DNA: TGCAGCGTCCTACAGGGGGCTGGGGGCTACACCTTC
CDR3: CSVLQGAGGYTF
D: TRBD1
length: 12
J: TRBJ1-2
V: TRBV29-1
size: -

DNA: TGTGCCAGCAGCTCAACGTCAGGGACAGGGGTGCACGAGCAGTACTTC
CDR3: CASSSTSGTGVHEQYF
D: TRBD1
length: 16
J: TRBJ2-7
V: TRBV7-9
size: -

DNA: TGTGCCAGCAGTTATAGGGTAGCCGGGGAGCTGTTTTTT
CDR3: CASSYRVAGELFF
D: -
length: 13
J: TRBJ2-2
V: TRBV6-5
size: -

DNA: TGTGCCAGCAGTTTGGGAATTGGAGGCACAGATACGCAGTATTTT
CDR3: CASSLGIGGTDTQYF
D: -
length: 15
J: TRBJ2-3
V: TRBV27
size: few

DNA: TGTGCCAGCAGCTCCCGGGACAGTCAAGAGACCCAGTACTTC
CDR3: CASSSRDSQETQYF
D: TRBD1
length: 14
J: TRBJ2-5
V: TRBV7-8
size: -

DNA: TGTGCCAATGAGGGATCAGATGGCTACACCTTC
CDR3: CANEGSDGYTF
D: -
length: 11
J: TRBJ1-2
V: TRBV7-9
size: -

DNA: TGTGCCAGCAGTCACCCTGGGGAGGGGGTGAGGGAGACCCAGTACTTC
CDR3: CASSHPGEGVRETQYF
D: -
length: 16
J: TRBJ2-5
V: TRBV7-3
size: few

DNA: TGCAGCGCCCTTCCGGGGGGGTTTTCAGGGGAAGAGACCCAGTACTTC
CDR3: CSALPGGFSGEETQYF
D: TRBD2
length: 16
J: TRBJ2-5
V: TRBV29-1
size: -

DNA: TGTGCCAGCAGCTTCTACCCTAGCGGGTACCAAGAGACCCAGTACTTC
CDR3: CASSFYPSGYQETQYF
D: TRBD2
length: 16
J: TRBJ2-5
V: TRBV7-9
size: -

DNA: TGCAGCGTTATTGTTGGTGAAGCTTTCTTT
CDR3: CSVIVGEAFF
D: -
length: 10
J: TRBJ1-1
V: TRBV29-1
size: -

DNA: TGTGCCAGCAGCCTTTCGACAGGAGGCACCGGGGAGCTGTTTTTT
CDR3: CASSLSTGGTGELFF
D: -
length: 15
J: TRBJ2-2
V: TRBV4-2
size: once

DNA: TGTGCCAGCAGCCCAGGGACAGGGGGCTGGTATGGCTACACCTTC
CDR3: CASSPGTGGWYGYTF
D: TRBD1
length: 15
J: TRBJ1-2
V: TRBV7-9
size: few

DNA: TGTGCCTGGAGTCCATTAACGGAGGGGCGCGGCTATGGCTACACCTTC
CDR3: CAWSPLTEGRGYGYTF
D: -
length: 16
J: TRBJ1-2
V: TRBV30
size: few

DNA: TGTGCCATCAGTGACCATCCGGGACAGGGCTTTTTCGGCAATCAGCCCCAGCATTTT
CDR3: CAISDHPGQGFFGNQPQHF
D: TRBD1
length: 19
J: TRBJ1-5
V: TRBV10-3
size: -

DNA: TGTGCCAGCAGCCACAACGCGAACTATGGCTACACCTTC
CDR3: CASSHNANYGYTF
D: -
length: 13
J: TRBJ1-2
V: TRBV5-4
size: few

DNA: TGTGCCAGCAGCAGCCGGGACAGGGGATACAATGAGCAGTTCTTC
CDR3: CASSSRDRGYNEQFF
D: TRBD1
length: 15
J: TRBJ2-1
V: TRBV13
size: -

DNA: TGCAGTGCTAGGTTTGTCTATGGCTACACCTTC
CDR3: CSARFVYGYTF
D: -
length: 11
J: TRBJ1-2
V: TRBV20-1
size: -

DNA: TGCAGTGCTAGGGCAGGGGGCGAGCAGTACTTC
CDR3: CSARAGGEQYF
D: TRBD1
length: 11
J: TRBJ2-7
V: TRBV20-1
size: -

DNA: TGTGCCAGCAGTTACTCGGAGGCCTACGAGCAGTACTTC
CDR3: CASSYSEAYEQYF
D: -
length: 13
J: TRBJ2-7
V: TRBV6-5
size: few

DNA: TGCGCCAGCAGCCTAGGGCGGGGCGTGGGGCTCACAGATACGCAGTATTTT
CDR3: CASSLGRGVGLTDTQYF
D: -
length: 17
J: TRBJ2-3
V: TRBV4-1
size: -

DNA: TGTGCCAGCAGCTTAGAAAGGGTCGGTGTTGAGCAGTTCTTC
CDR3: CASSLERVGVEQFF
D: -
length: 14
J: TRBJ2-1
V: TRBV7-9
size: few

DNA: TGTGCCAGTAGTAGCCCGGGACTAGGCTACAATGAGCAGTTCTTC
CDR3: CASSSPGLGYNEQFF
D: TRBD2
length: 15
J: TRBJ2-1
V: TRBV19
size: few

DNA: TGTGCCAGCAGCCAGGATCCCTGGGGCTACACCTTC
CDR3: CASSQDPWGYTF
D: -
length: 12
J: TRBJ1-2
V: TRBV7-9
size: few

DNA: TGCGCCAGCAGCCAAGTTTCAGTCCATGGCTACACCTTC
CDR3: CASSQVSVHGYTF
D: -
length: 13
J: TRBJ1-2
V: TRBV4-1
size: -

DNA: TGCAGCGGCTCTTTGGATGCCGGGGAGCTGTTTTTT
CDR3: CSGSLDAGELFF
D: -
length: 12
J: TRBJ2-2
V: TRBV29-1
size: -

DNA: TGCGCCAGCAGCCAAATTGAGGGGCTCGGCACTGAAGCTTTCTTT
CDR3: CASSQIEGLGTEAFF
D: -
length: 15
J: TRBJ1-1
V: TRBV4-3
size: few

DNA: TGCGCCAGCAGCCAAGGACGGGGGGTTAACAATGAGCAGTTCTTC
CDR3: CASSQGRGVNNEQFF
D: TRBD2
length: 15
J: TRBJ2-1
V: TRBV4-1
size: -

DNA: TGTGCCAGCAGCGTAGGAGTGGCCACTGAAGCTTTCTTT
CDR3: CASSVGVATEAFF
D: -
length: 13
J: TRBJ1-1
V: TRBV9
size: -

DNA: TGTGCCAGCAGCCCGGGACAGGGCGTGGAGACCCAGTACTTC
CDR3: CASSPGQGVETQYF
D: TRBD1
length: 14
J: TRBJ2-5
V: TRBV25-1
size: -

DNA: TGTGCCAGCAGTTTAAGTTTAGGGACGGCCACTGAAGCTTTCTTT
CDR3: CASSLSLGTATEAFF
D: -
length: 15
J: TRBJ1-1
V: TRBV27
size: -

DNA: TGTGCCAGCAGCCATTTGGGTGACAATGAGCAGTTCTTC
CDR3: CASSHLGDNEQFF
D: -
length: 13
J: TRBJ2-1
V: TRBV14
size: -

DNA: TGTGCCACACTGGGATTCACGGAGACCCAGTACTTC
CDR3: CATLGFTETQYF
D: -
length: 12
J: TRBJ2-5
V: TRBV5-8
size: -

DNA: TGTGCCAGCAGCTTAACTTCTGGGGCCAACGTCCTGACTTTC
CDR3: CASSLTSGANVLTF
D: -
length: 14
J: TRBJ2-6
V: TRBV7-9
size: -

DNA: TGTGCCAGCAGCCAAGATCAGGGCACGGTGAACACTGAAGCTTTCTTT
CDR3: CASSQDQGTVNTEAFF
D: -
length: 16
J: TRBJ1-1
V: TRBV4-2
size: -

DNA: TGTGCCAGCAGCTATGGGGCTGCCGCTCTGGGGGCCAACGTCCTGACTTTC
CDR3: CASSYGAAALGANVLTF
D: -
length: 17
J: TRBJ2-6
V: TRBV27
size: -

DNA: TGTGCCAGCAGTGACAGAGGGTCTGGAAACACCATATATTTT
CDR3: CASSDRGSGNTIYF
D: -
length: 14
J: TRBJ1-3
V: TRBV27
size: few

DNA: TGTGCCAGCAGCCTAGCAGAAATCCCCTACGAGCAGTACTTC
CDR3: CASSLAEIPYEQYF
D: -
length: 14
J: TRBJ2-7
V: TRBV7-9
size: -

DNA: TGCAGCGTTGAAGCGGACGGGAACACTGAAGCTTTCTTT
CDR3: CSVEADGNTEAFF
D: -
length: 13
J: TRBJ1-1
V: TRBV29-1
size: -

DNA: TGTGCCAGCACCGAAGAGGGAGGCAGCTCCTACGAGCAGTACTTC
CDR3: CASTEEGGSSYEQYF
D: -
length: 15
J: TRBJ2-7
V: TRBV6-5
size: -

DNA: TGTGCCAGCAGTGAACGGGTCCGCACAGATACGCAGTATTTT
CDR3: CASSERVRTDTQYF
D: -
length: 14
J: TRBJ2-3
V: TRBV6-1
size: -

DNA: TGTGCCAGCAGTGATAGTCGGGGTAATGAGCAGTTCTTC
CDR3: CASSDSRGNEQFF
D: -
length: 13
J: TRBJ2-1
V: TRBV2
size: -

DNA: TGTGCCAGTAGTACCCGGACTAGCGGGGGCCTCACCTACGAGCAGTACTTC
CDR3: CASSTRTSGGLTYEQYF
D: TRBD2
length: 17
J: TRBJ2-7
V: TRBV19
size: -

DNA: TGTGCCAGCAGCTTCTCGGGCTACGAGCAGTACTTC
CDR3: CASSFSGYEQYF
D: -
length: 12
J: TRBJ2-7
V: TRBV7-9
size: few

DNA: TGCGCCAGCAGCTTGGCAGGGACGAGGGACGAGCAGTACTTC
CDR3: CASSLAGTRDEQYF
D: -
length: 14
J: TRBJ2-7
V: TRBV5-1
size: -

DNA: TGTGCCTGGAGTCGGCTGAGCCCCGGGGAGCTGTTTTTT
CDR3: CAWSRLSPGELFF
D: -
length: 13
J: TRBJ2-2
V: TRBV30
size: few

DNA: TGTGCCAGCACCTCAGGGGAGGAGAGAGAGACCCAGTACTTC
CDR3: CASTSGEERETQYF
D: -
length: 14
J: TRBJ2-5
V: TRBV7-8
size: -

DNA: TGCAGCGTTGAATGGTCAGGGGACAAGGACAATGAGCAGTTCTTC
CDR3: CSVEWSGDKDNEQFF
D: -
length: 15
J: TRBJ2-1
V: TRBV29-1
size: -